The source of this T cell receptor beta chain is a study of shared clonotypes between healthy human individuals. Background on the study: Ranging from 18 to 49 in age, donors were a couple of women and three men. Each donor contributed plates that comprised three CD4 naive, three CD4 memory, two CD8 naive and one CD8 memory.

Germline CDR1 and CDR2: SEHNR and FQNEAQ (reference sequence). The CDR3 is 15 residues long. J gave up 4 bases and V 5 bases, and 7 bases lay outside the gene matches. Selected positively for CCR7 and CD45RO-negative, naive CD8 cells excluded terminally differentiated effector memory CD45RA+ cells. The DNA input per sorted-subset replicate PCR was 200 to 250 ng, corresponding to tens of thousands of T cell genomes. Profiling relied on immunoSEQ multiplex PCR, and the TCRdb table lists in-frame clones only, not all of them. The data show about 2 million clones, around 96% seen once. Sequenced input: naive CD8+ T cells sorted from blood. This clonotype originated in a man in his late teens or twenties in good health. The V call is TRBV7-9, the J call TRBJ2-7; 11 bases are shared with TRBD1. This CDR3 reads CASSPRDRGFYEQYF. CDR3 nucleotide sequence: TGTGCCAGCAGCCCGCGGGACAGGGGGTTTTACGAGCAGTACTTC.